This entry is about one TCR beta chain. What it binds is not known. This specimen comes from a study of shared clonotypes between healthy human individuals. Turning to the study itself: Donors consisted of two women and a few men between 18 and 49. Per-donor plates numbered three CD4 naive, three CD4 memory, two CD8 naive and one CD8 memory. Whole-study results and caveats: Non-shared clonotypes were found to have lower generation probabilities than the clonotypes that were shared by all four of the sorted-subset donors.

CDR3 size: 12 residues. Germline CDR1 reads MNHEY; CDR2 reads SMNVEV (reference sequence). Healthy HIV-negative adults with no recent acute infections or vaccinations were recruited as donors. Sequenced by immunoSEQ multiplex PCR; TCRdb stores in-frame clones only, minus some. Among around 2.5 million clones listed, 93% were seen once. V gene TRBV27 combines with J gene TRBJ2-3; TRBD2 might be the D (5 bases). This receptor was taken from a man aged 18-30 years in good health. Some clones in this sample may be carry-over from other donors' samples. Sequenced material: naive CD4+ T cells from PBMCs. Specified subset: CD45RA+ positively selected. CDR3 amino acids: CVSKGRTDTQYF. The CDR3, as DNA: TGTGTCTCGAAAGGGAGAACAGATACGCAGTATTTT.